Each of the 8 T cell receptor beta chains below was sequenced from the same sample in a study of T cell repertoires in cytomegalovirus infection. TCRdb analysed the reads with MiXCR anew, one entry per CDR3 protein. The sample records approximately 490,000 distinct CDR3 sequences, 11% being singletons. The material sequenced was PBMCs. The receptors were sampled from a human donor in good health (CMV status not recorded). Some clones in this sample may be carry-over from other donors' samples.

The CDR3 DNA sequence: TGCAGTGCTAGATCCTCGGCCAGGAACACTGAAGCTTTCTTT. It yields the protein CSARSSARNTEAFF. The rearrangement links TRBV20-1 to TRBJ1-1; unclear D gene. The germline V and J ends were trimmed by 2 bases and 1 base, with 11 bases remaining between them. Per the germline V gene, CDR1 is DFQATT and CDR2 is SNEGSKA (reference sequence). The CDR3 length is 14 residues.

This clonotype was recorded many times. This sequence joins TRBV7-8 and TRBJ2-7; no reliable D call. The CDR3 consists of 11 residues. The V and J ends lost 5 bases and 6 bases respectively, with 8 bases between them. Per the germline V gene, CDR1 is SGHVS and CDR2 is FQNEAQ. The CDR3 region has the DNA TGTGCCAGCAGCGCCGCCGGCGAGCAGTACTTC. Amino acids: CASSAAGEQYF.

The table lists this clonotype with many counts. This rearrangement joins TRBV7-8 to TRBJ2-7; D may be TRBD2 (5 bases). Germline-derived CDR1 and CDR2 are SGHVS and FQNEAQ. The CDR3 length is 16 residues. V was shortened by 1 base and J by 0 bases, with 13 bases between the two germline ends. The CDR3 loop reads CASSLGRVGSSYEQYF. The CDR3 DNA is TGTGCCAGCAGCTTAGGGCGGGTTGGGAGCTCCTACGAGCAGTACTTC. Full variable domain (outside the CDR3, taken from reference TRBV7-8 and TRBJ2-7): GAGVSQSPRYKVAKRGQDVALRCDPISGHVSLFWYQQALGQGPEFLTYFQNEAQLDKSGLPSDRFFAERPEGSVSTLKIQRTQQEDSAVYLCASSLGRVGSSYEQYFGPGTRLTVT.

This clonotype was recorded at least ten times. The V gene is TRBV10-3, the J gene TRBJ1-1; D ambiguous. Germline V lookup: CDR1 ENHRY, CDR2 SYGVKD. The CDR3 sequence is 12 residues long. V gave up 4 bases and J gave up 5 bases, with 8 bases separating them. CDR3 loop: CAISVTDTEAFF. In DNA form, the CDR3 reads TGTGCCATCAGTGTGACGGATACTGAAGCTTTCTTT.

The chain carries TRBV2 and TRBJ1-2; TRBD1 is a possible D gene (5 bases). This CDR3 is 13 amino acids long. In germline, CDR1 is SNHLY, CDR2 FYNNEI. V lost 8 bases and J lost 4, with 14 bases in between. The CDR3, as DNA: TGTGCCAGCGCGGCAGGGCCATCCTATGGCTACACCTTC. Its protein is CASAAGPSYGYTF.

The chain joins TRBV20-1 to TRBJ2-5; TRBD1 matches 9 bases. V lost 6 bases to trimming and J lost 5 bases; unmatched junction nucleotides: 7. The germline V gene has CDR1 DFQATT and CDR2 SNEGSKA (reference sequence). CDR3 length: 13 amino acids. The CDR3 bases are TGCAGTGCAGGGGACAGGGTGGGGGAGACCCAGTACTTC. It is translated as CSAGDRVGETQYF.

This chain links TRBV6-5 with TRBJ1-3; no definite D call. V lost 10 bases, J lost 5 bases, and 9 bases lay in between. Per germline, CDR1 MNHEY and CDR2 SVGAGI. The CDR3 runs to 11 residues. CDR3: CATSGRNTIYF. The CDR3 DNA reads TGTGCCACCTCAGGTCGAAACACCATATATTTT.

Ten or more counts support this clonotype. The J gene is TRBJ2-3, the V gene TRBV6-2 or TRBV6-3; no reliable D call. The CDR3 has 13 residues. V dropped 7 bases and J dropped 5 bases, with 13 bases sitting between them. The germline V gene encodes CDR1 MNHEY and CDR2 SVGEGT. The CDR3, as DNA: TGTGCCAGCACGAAGCGATTAGAAGATACGCAGTATTTT. Residues: CASTKRLEDTQYF.